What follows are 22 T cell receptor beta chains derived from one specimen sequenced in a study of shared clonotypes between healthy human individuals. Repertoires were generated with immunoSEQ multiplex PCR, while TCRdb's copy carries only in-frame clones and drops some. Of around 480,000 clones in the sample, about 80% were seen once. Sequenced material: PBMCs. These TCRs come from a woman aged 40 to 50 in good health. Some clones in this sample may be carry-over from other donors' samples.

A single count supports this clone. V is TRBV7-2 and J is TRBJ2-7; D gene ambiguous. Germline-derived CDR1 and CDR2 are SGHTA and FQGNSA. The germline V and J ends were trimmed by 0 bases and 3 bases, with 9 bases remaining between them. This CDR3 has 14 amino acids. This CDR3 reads CASSLARWNYEQYF. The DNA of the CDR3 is TGTGCCAGCAGCTTAGCTAGGTGGAACTACGAGCAGTACTTC. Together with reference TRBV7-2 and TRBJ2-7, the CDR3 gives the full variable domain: GAGVSQSPSNKVTEKGKDVELRCDPISGHTALYWYRQSLGQGLEFLIYFQGNSAPDKSGLPSDRFSAERTGGSVSTLTIQRTQQEDSAVYLCASSLARWNYEQYFGPGTRLTVT.

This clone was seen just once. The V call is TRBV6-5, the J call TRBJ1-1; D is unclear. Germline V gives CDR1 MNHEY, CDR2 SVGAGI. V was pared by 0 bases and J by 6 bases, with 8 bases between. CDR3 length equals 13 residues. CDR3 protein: CASSYSLGSEAFF. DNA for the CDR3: TGTGCCAGCAGTTACTCTTTGGGTTCTGAAGCTTTCTTT.

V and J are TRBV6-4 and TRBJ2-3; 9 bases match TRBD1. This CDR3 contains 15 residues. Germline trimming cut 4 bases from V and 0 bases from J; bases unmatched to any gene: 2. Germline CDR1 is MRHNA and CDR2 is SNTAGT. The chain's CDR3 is CASSATGGSTDTQYF. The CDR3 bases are TGTGCCAGCAGTGCGACAGGGGGGAGCACAGATACGCAGTATTTT.

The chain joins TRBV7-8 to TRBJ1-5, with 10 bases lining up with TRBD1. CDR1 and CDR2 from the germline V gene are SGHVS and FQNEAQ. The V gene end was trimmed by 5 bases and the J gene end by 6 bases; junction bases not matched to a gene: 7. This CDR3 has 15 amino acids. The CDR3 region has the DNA TGTGCCAGCAGCGGAGACAGGGGGCGCAGTCAGCCCCAGCATTTT. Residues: CASSGDRGRSQPQHF.

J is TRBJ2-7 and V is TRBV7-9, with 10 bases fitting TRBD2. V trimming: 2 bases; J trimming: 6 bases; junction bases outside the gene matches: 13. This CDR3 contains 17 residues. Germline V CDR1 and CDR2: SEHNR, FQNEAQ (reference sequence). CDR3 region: CASSLTPPSGRSGEQYF. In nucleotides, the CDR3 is TGTGCCAGCAGCTTAACCCCGCCTAGCGGGAGATCCGGCGAGCAGTACTTC.

Written as DNA, the CDR3 is TGTGCCAGCAGCTCACCCCTGGGGCAGGGTGGGGATACGCAGTATTTT. Residues: CASSSPLGQGGDTQYF. The chain uses TRBV5-4 and TRBJ2-3; D might be TRBD1 (5 bases). This CDR3 has 16 amino acids. The ends were cut back, 3 bases at V and 6 bases at J, with 20 bases in the middle. Looked up from germline, CDR1 is SGHNT and CDR2 is YYREEE (reference sequence).

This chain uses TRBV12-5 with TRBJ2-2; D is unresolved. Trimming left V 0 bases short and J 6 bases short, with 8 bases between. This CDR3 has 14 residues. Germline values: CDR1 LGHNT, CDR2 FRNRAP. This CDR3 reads CASGLVPYPGELFF. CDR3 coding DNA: TGTGCTAGTGGTTTGGTACCCTACCCCGGGGAGCTGTTTTTT.

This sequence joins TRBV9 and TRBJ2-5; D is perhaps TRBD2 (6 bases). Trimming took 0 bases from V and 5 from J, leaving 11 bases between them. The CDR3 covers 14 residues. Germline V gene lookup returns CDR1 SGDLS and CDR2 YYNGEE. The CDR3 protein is CASSVAGAVETQYF. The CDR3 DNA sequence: TGTGCCAGCAGCGTAGCGGGAGCAGTGGAGACCCAGTACTTC.

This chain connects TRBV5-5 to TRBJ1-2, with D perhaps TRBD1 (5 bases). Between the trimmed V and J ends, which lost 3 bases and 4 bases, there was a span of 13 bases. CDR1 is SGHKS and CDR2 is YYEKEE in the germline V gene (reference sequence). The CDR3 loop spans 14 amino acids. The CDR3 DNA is TGTGCCAGCAGCTACGGGGGTCTACTCTATGGCTACACCTTC. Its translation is CASSYGGLLYGYTF.

The CDR3 nucleotides read TGTGCCAGTAGTACCATCCAAGGGGAGACCCAGTACTTC. It translates to CASSTIQGETQYF. The V gene is TRBV19, the J gene TRBJ2-5, with D unclear. Germline-derived CDR1 and CDR2 are LNHDA and SQIVND (reference sequence). The CDR3 is made up of 13 amino acids. V was cut by 4 bases and J by 5 bases, with 11 bases left in between.

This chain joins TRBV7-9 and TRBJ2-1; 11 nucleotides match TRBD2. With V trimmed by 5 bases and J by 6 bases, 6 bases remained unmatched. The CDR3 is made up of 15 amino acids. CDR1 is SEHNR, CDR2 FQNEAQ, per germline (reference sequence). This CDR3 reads CASSPTSGSVNEQFF. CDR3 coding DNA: TGTGCCAGCAGCCCAACTAGCGGGAGTGTCAATGAGCAGTTCTTC.

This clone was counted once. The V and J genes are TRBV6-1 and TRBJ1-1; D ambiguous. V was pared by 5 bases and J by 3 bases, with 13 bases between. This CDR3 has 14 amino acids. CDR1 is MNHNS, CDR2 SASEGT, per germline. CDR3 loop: CASSSQTRDTEAFF. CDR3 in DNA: TGTGCCAGCAGTAGTCAGACGAGGGACACTGAAGCTTTCTTT.

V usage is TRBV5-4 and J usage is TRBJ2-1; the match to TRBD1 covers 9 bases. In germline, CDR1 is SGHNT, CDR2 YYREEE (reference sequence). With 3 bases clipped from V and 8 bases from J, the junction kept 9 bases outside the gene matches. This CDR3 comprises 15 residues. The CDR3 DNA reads TGTGCCAGCAGCTCCGGGACAGGGCTTATTCATGAGCAGTTCTTC. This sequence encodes CASSSGTGLIHEQFF.

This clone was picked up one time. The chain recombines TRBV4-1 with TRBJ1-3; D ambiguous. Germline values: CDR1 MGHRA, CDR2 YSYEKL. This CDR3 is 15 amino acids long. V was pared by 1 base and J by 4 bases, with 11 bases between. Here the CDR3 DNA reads TGCGCCAGCAGCCAAGCCCGGGTGGGAGGAAACACCATATATTTT. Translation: CASSQARVGGNTIYF.

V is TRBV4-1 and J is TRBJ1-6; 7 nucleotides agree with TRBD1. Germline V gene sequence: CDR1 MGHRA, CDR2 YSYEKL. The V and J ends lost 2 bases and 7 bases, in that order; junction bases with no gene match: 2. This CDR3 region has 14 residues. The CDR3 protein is CASSQRDSNSPLHF. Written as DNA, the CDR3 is TGCGCCAGCAGCCAACGGGACAGCAATTCACCCCTCCACTTT.

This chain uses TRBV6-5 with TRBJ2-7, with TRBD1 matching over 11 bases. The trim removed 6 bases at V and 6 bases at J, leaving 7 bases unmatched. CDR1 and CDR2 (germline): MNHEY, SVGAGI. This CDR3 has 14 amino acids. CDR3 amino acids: CASSLGTGGGEQYF. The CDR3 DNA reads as TGTGCCAGCAGCCTCGGGACAGGGGGTGGCGAGCAGTACTTC.

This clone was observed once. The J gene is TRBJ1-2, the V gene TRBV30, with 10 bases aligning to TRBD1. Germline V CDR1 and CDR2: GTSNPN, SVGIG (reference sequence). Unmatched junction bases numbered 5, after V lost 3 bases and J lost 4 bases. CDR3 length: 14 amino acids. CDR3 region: CAWRGDRGPYGYTF. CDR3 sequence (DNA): TGTGCCTGGAGGGGAGACAGGGGGCCCTATGGCTACACCTTC. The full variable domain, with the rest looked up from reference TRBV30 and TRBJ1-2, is SQTIHQWPATLVQPVGSPLSLECTVEGTSNPNLYWYRQAAGRGLQLLFYSVGIGQISSEVPQNLSASRPQDRQFILSSKKLLLSDSGFYLCAWRGDRGPYGYTFGSGTRLTVV.

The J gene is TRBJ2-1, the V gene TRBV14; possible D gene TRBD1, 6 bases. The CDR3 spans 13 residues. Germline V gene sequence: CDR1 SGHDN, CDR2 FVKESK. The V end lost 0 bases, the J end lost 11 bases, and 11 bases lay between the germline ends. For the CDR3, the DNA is TGTGCCAGCAGCCAAGATATGGGGGCTAAGCAGTTCTTC. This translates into CASSQDMGAKQFF.

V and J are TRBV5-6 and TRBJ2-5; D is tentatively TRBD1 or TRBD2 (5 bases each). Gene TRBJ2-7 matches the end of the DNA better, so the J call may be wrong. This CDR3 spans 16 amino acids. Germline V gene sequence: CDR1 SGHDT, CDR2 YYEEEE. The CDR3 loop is CASSPGTQQDLYEQYF. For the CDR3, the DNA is TGTGCCAGCAGCCCAGGGACCCAACAAGACCTTTACGAGCAGTACTTC.

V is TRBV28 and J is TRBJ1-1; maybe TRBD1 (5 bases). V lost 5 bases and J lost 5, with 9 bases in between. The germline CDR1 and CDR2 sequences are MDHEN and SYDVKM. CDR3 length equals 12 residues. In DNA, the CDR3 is TGTGCCAGCAGTGGGACGTGGACTGAAGCTTTCTTT. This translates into CASSGTWTEAFF.

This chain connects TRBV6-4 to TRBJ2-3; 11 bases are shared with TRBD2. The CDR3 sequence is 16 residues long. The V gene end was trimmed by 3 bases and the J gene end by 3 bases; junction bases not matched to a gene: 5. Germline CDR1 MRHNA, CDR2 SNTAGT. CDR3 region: CASSESLAGATDTQYF. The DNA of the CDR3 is TGTGCCAGCAGTGAGTCACTAGCGGGAGCTACAGATACGCAGTATTTT.

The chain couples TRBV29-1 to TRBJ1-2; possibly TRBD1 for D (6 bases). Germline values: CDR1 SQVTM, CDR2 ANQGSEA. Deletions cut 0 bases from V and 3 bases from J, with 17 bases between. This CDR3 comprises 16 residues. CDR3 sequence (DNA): TGCAGCGTTGAAGATGGAACAGGGTGGATGGACTATGGCTACACCTTC. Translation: CSVEDGTGWMDYGYTF.